The 21 T cell receptor beta chains below all came from one sample that was sequenced in a study of blood T cell repertoires in COVID-19. Profiling relied on immunoSEQ multiplex PCR, and the TCRdb table lists in-frame clones only, not all of them. The table has almost 250,000 clones, around 89% seen once. Sample: PBMCs or T cells enriched from blood (not recorded which). These receptors all stem from a woman aged 25-40 years who had recovered from COVID-19.

The chain combines TRBV6-5 with TRBJ1-1; 7 nucleotides match TRBD1. This CDR3 contains 12 residues. Germline V CDR1 and CDR2: MNHEY, SVGAGI. V trimming: 6 bases; J trimming: 9 bases; junction bases outside the gene matches: 7. The CDR3 DNA is TGTGCCAGCAGCGCTACAGGGGAAAAAGCTTTCTTT. This encodes CASSATGEKAFF.

The chain combines TRBV6-5 with TRBJ2-2, with unresolved D. This CDR3 is 15 amino acids long. Germline V gives CDR1 MNHEY, CDR2 SVGAGI. Trimming pared 3 bases from V and 4 bases from J, leaving 12 bases between. This CDR3 is CASSYPNSGTGELFF. The CDR3, as DNA: TGTGCCAGCAGTTATCCCAACTCGGGCACCGGGGAGCTGTTTTTT.

V is TRBV7-8 and J is TRBJ2-1; 9 positions agree with TRBD1. This CDR3 has 18 amino acids. Germline V gene lookup returns CDR1 SGHVS and CDR2 FQNEAQ. V gave up 1 base and J gave up 7 bases; unmatched junction bases: 14. For the CDR3, the DNA is TGTGCCAGCAGCTTAGTCTCCGGGACAGGGTTCCCCTTTAATGAGCAGTTCTTC. Its translation: CASSLVSGTGFPFNEQFF.

This clone was picked up one time. V usage is TRBV6-5 and J usage is TRBJ1-2; D gene ambiguous. Germline loops: CDR1 MNHEY, CDR2 SVGAGI. V was shortened by 5 bases and J by 7 bases, with 11 bases between the two germline ends. The CDR3 has 12 residues. Written as DNA, the CDR3 is TGTGCCAGCAGTCCCTACGGAGGTGGCTACACCTTC. This sequence encodes CASSPYGGGYTF.

This sequence joins TRBV9 and TRBJ2-7; unclear D gene. Germline V gives CDR1 SGDLS, CDR2 YYNGEE. V was pared by 3 bases and J by 6 bases, with 10 bases between. This CDR3 has 12 amino acids. The CDR3 here is CASSEDGGEQYF. The CDR3 DNA reads TGTGCCAGCAGCGAAGACGGCGGCGAGCAGTACTTC.

This chain joins TRBV4-2 and TRBJ1-3; a possible D gene is TRBD1 (5 bases). V shed 3 bases and J shed 0 bases, with 24 bases lying between them. CDR3 size: 20 residues. CDR1 is LGHNA and CDR2 is YNFKEQ in the germline V gene. The CDR3 loop reads CASSQDPAGTSPFSGNTIYF. CDR3 coding DNA: TGTGCCAGCAGCCAGGACCCTGCCGGGACTTCGCCTTTCTCTGGAAACACCATATATTTT.

The V call is TRBV6-5, the J call TRBJ1-6, with a tentative D call TRBD1 (6 bases). This CDR3 is built from 16 residues. Germline V lookup: CDR1 MNHEY, CDR2 SVGAGI. Trimming pared 0 bases from V and 7 bases from J, leaving 13 bases between. As DNA, the CDR3 is TGTGCCAGCAGTTACTCGTACAGGGCGGGCAATTCACCCCTCCACTTT. This translates into CASSYSYRAGNSPLHF.

This chain uses TRBV7-2 with TRBJ2-3, with 10 bases fitting TRBD2. From germline, CDR1 is SGHTA and CDR2 FQGNSA. CDR3 length: 17 amino acids. The V gene end was trimmed by 1 base and the J gene end by 2 bases; junction bases not matched to a gene: 6. This CDR3 reads CASSLDSGRMITDTQYF. CDR3 nucleotide sequence: TGTGCCAGCAGCTTAGATAGCGGGAGGATGATCACAGATACGCAGTATTTT.

V usage is TRBV29-1 and J usage is TRBJ1-1; D uncertain. The V end lost 4 bases, the J end lost 1 base, and 7 bases lay between the germline ends. The germline V gene has CDR1 SQVTM and CDR2 ANQGSEA. The CDR3 loop spans 12 amino acids. CDR3 sequence: CSVGNRNTEAFF. Here the CDR3 DNA reads TGCAGCGTTGGGAACAGGAACACTGAAGCTTTCTTT.

This clone was seen a few times. DNA for the CDR3: TGTGCCAGCAGCTTAAATAACAGGGGGCCCTATGGCTACACCTTC. It specifies CASSLNNRGPYGYTF. J is TRBJ1-2 and V is TRBV7-3; 9 bases map to TRBD1. This CDR3 comprises 15 residues. The J segment lost 4 bases and the V segment lost 1 base, leaving 4 bases of the junction unmatched. Germline CDR1 SGHTA, CDR2 FQGTGA.

V gene TRBV10-3 combines with J gene TRBJ1-1; the D gene is possibly TRBD1 (5 bases). Looked up from germline, CDR1 is ENHRY and CDR2 is SYGVKD. CDR3 length: 13 amino acids. Trimming removed 8 bases at V and 0 bases at J, with 10 bases between. CDR3: CAIRAGMNTEAFF. The CDR3, as DNA: TGTGCCATCCGGGCAGGGATGAACACTGAAGCTTTCTTT.

The chain links TRBV18 to TRBJ1-1, with 12 nucleotides matching TRBD1. The length of the CDR3 is 16 residues. Germline CDR1 and CDR2: KGHSH and LQKENI. The J segment lost 2 bases and the V segment lost 3 bases, leaving 4 bases of the junction unmatched. The CDR3 spells CASSPGTGGLNTEAFF. In DNA form, the CDR3 reads TGTGCCAGCTCACCCGGGACAGGGGGCCTAAACACTGAAGCTTTCTTT.

This clone was observed a single time. The chain recombines TRBV4-3 with TRBJ1-4; D is undetermined. Germline assignment: CDR1 LGHNA and CDR2 YSLEER. The CDR3 contains 17 residues. V was trimmed by 1 base and J by 5 bases, leaving 17 bases between them. The CDR3 sequence: CASSQVSGKPQNEKLFF. Here the CDR3 DNA reads TGCGCCAGCAGCCAAGTGTCGGGAAAACCCCAGAATGAAAAACTGTTTTTT.

V is TRBV4-2 and J is TRBJ1-4, with 9 nucleotides matching TRBD1. Germline CDR1 and CDR2: LGHNA and YNFKEQ. The length of the CDR3 is 16 residues. J gave up 8 bases and V 0 bases, and 7 bases lay outside the gene matches. The chain's CDR3 is CASSQDGGQGREKLFF. As DNA, the CDR3 is TGTGCCAGCAGCCAAGATGGGGGACAGGGAAGAGAAAAACTGTTTTTT.

A remark on this clone: The identical CDR3 is also encoded by other nucleotide sequences in the sample. V usage is TRBV2 and J usage is TRBJ2-2; unclear D gene. Germline-derived CDR1 and CDR2 are SNHLY and FYNNEI. Deletions cut 4 bases from V and 6 bases from J, with 6 bases between. The CDR3 spans 12 residues. The CDR3 bases are TGTGCCAGCAGTGTAGAGCCCGGGGAGCTGTTTTTT. Translated, it gives CASSVEPGELFF.

This rearrangement joins TRBV6-5 to TRBJ1-4, with TRBD1 identical over 9 bases. V trimming: 2 bases; J trimming: 5 bases; junction bases outside the gene matches: 6. Germline V gene sequence: CDR1 MNHEY, CDR2 SVGAGI. This CDR3 spans 16 amino acids. The CDR3 DNA is TGTGCCAGCAGTTACGCGTCGGGACAGGGAAATGAAAAACTGTTTTTT. This sequence encodes CASSYASGQGNEKLFF.

The chain has TRBV19 and TRBJ1-5, with 9 bases identical to TRBD1. This CDR3 spans 15 amino acids. Per the germline V gene, CDR1 is LNHDA and CDR2 is SQIVND (reference sequence). Unmatched junction bases numbered 4, after V lost 4 bases and J lost 3 bases. The CDR3 loop is CASSTRTGANQPQHF. The CDR3 bases are TGTGCCAGTAGTACAAGGACAGGGGCCAATCAGCCCCAGCATTTT.

The J gene is TRBJ1-1, the V gene TRBV3-1 (or the pseudogene TRBV3-2); D uncertain. The germline V gene has CDR1 LGHDT and CDR2 YNNKEL (reference sequence). V lost 4 bases and J 4 bases, leaving 10 bases between the germline ends. This CDR3 spans 13 amino acids. The CDR3 DNA is TGTGCCAGCAGCCTCCAAGCGCGCACTGAAGCTTTCTTT. This encodes CASSLQARTEAFF.

The DNA for the CDR3 is TGTGCCAGCAGGATAACAGGACCCCAACACTATGGCTACACCTTC. This codes for CASRITGPQHYGYTF. The rearrangement uses TRBV9 and TRBJ1-2; D perhaps matches TRBD1 (5 bases). V was pared by 5 bases and J by 3 bases, with 17 bases between. CDR1 is SGDLS, CDR2 YYNGEE, per germline. The CDR3 has 15 residues.

This clone was found once. This chain connects TRBV7-3 to TRBJ1-2; D might be TRBD1 (5 bases). This CDR3 spans 14 amino acids. CDR1 is SGHTA and CDR2 is FQGTGA in the germline V gene. V lost 6 bases and J 10 bases, leaving 21 bases between the germline ends. In DNA form, the CDR3 reads TGTGCCAGCAGGTCCGGTCGGCAGGGAAGAAACTACACCTTC. This encodes CASRSGRQGRNYTF.

The V and J genes are TRBV28 and TRBJ1-2; TRBD1 matches at 7 bases. Losses at the gene ends were 6 bases for V and 3 bases for J; bases not matched to a gene: 4. The CDR3 covers 13 residues. CDR1 MDHEN and CDR2 SYDVKM come from the germline V gene. In nucleotides, the CDR3 is TGTGCCAGCAGACTAGGGACAGACTATGGCTACACCTTC. Encoded protein: CASRLGTDYGYTF.